This T cell receptor (beta chain) was obtained from a study of T cell responses to AZD1222 COVID-19 vaccine. Here immunoSEQ multiplex PCR was the method, and the copy in TCRdb shows in-frame clones only, minus some. This table holds some 250,000 clones, approximately 94% found once. Trimming pared 2 bases from V and 9 bases from J, leaving 17 bases between. Germline V gene sequence: CDR1 KGHSY, CDR2 FQNENV. The CDR3 is made up of 14 amino acids. Whole-study findings and limits: The breadth and depth of Spike-specific TCRs increased once two AZD1222 doses had been given. Donors were chiefly white British, with a greater number of females, and clonal diversity was perhaps underestimated.

As to this clone: Its antigen is as yet unknown.

Specimen: peripheral blood, collected 28 days after the second AZD1222 dose. This chain links TRBV16 with TRBJ2-7; D possibly corresponds to TRBD2 (6 bases). The receptor's source is an adult who received the AZD1222 COVID-19 vaccine. CDR3 nucleotides: TGTGCCAGCAGCCAAAACGGGACTCCCGCGAGGCAGTACTTC. Its translation is CASSQNGTPARQYF.